This entry lists 29 T cell receptor beta chains sequenced from one sample in a study of CD8 T cells in Susac syndrome. Random hexamers were used to reverse transcribe about 0.45 to 1 ug of RNA. From the immunoSEQ multiplex PCR reads, TCRdb called clonotypes with MiXCR, one entry per CDR3 protein. Here the sample spans about 200,000 distinct CDR3 sequences, around 93% being singletons. Sequencing was performed on CD4+ T cells from PBMCs. These receptors all come from a human donor with multiple sclerosis.

The chain employs TRBV12-3 or TRBV12-4 and TRBJ1-2; D remains ambiguous. CDR3 length: 15 residues. Deletions cut 5 bases from V and 5 bases from J, with 18 bases between. The CDR3 nucleotides read TGTGCCAGCAGTACCCAATTGGTCGACGCATATGGCTACACCTTC. Protein: CASSTQLVDAYGYTF.

The CDR3 sequence: CAWSGIGELFF. The CDR3 bases are TGTGCCTGGAGTGGCATCGGGGAGCTGTTTTTT. This chain connects TRBV30 to TRBJ2-2, with D hard to call. CDR3 length: 11 residues. The germline gives CDR1 GTSNPN, CDR2 SVGIG (reference sequence). The germline V and J ends were trimmed by 1 base and 7 bases, with 4 bases remaining between them.

Of note for this clonotype: This may be a read error, as it is one base from a much larger clone. The J gene is TRBJ2-7, the V gene TRBV11-3; D unclear. Germline assignment: CDR1 SGHNT and CDR2 YENEEA. The CDR3 extends over 12 amino acids. The V and J ends lost 7 bases and 0 bases respectively, with 7 bases between them. This CDR3 is CASTLSSYEQYF. The CDR3 DNA reads TGTGCCAGCACCCTTAGCTCCTACGAGCAGTACTTC.

The V gene is TRBV11-2, the J gene TRBJ2-7; tentatively, D is TRBD2 (5 bases). Trimming cost V 5 bases and J 3 bases, with 11 bases left between them. Looked up from germline, CDR1 is SGHAT and CDR2 is FQNNGV. The CDR3 covers 13 residues. The CDR3 sequence: CASSPAGRYEQYV. For the CDR3, the DNA is TGTGCCAGCAGCCCCGCGGGCCGCTACGAGCAGTACGTC.

The J gene is TRBJ1-5, the V gene TRBV18; 7 bases align to TRBD1. This CDR3 is 13 amino acids long. Per the germline V gene, CDR1 is KGHSH and CDR2 is LQKENI. Losses at the gene ends were 6 bases for V and 4 bases for J; bases not matched to a gene: 3. The chain's CDR3 is CASSKQGNQPQHF. The CDR3 DNA follows: TGTGCCAGCTCCAAACAGGGGAATCAGCCCCAGCATTTT.

The chain couples TRBV7-2 to TRBJ2-5; 7 bases are shared with TRBD2. V lost 5 bases and J lost 1; bases outside the gene matches: 7. This CDR3 comprises 15 residues. Germline V gene sequence: CDR1 SGHTA, CDR2 FQGNSA. In DNA, the CDR3 is TGTGCCAGCAGCCCCGAAGCGGGGCTCCAAGAGACCCAGTACTTC. Its protein product is CASSPEAGLQETQYF.

This clonotype has a single count. J is TRBJ2-7 and V is TRBV10-3; D gene uncertain. The germline V gene encodes CDR1 ENHRY and CDR2 SYGVKD. There are 12 residues in the CDR3. V shed 0 bases and J shed 5 bases, with 5 bases lying between them. The CDR3 sequence: CAISESRNEQYF. The DNA for the CDR3 is TGTGCCATCAGTGAGTCGCGGAACGAGCAGTACTTC.

The chain is built from TRBV9 and TRBJ2-2; TRBD1 aligns across 7 bases. Germline lookup yields CDR1 SGDLS and CDR2 YYNGEE. The CDR3 is made up of 12 amino acids. The J segment lost 11 bases and the V segment lost 4 bases, leaving 5 bases of the junction unmatched. CDR3 nucleotide sequence: TGTGCCAGCAGCTTAAACAGGGGCGAGCTGTTTTTT. Translated: CASSLNRGELFF.

The rearrangement links TRBV15 to TRBJ1-2; 8 nucleotides line up with TRBD1. Germline V CDR1 and CDR2: LNHNV, YYDKDF (reference sequence). V dropped 1 base and J dropped 3; count of bases not matched to a gene: 4. This CDR3 spans 15 amino acids. CDR3 loop: CATSRGQGQDYGYTF. The CDR3 bases are TGTGCCACCAGCAGAGGGCAGGGACAGGACTATGGCTACACCTTC.

This clonotype has only one observation. The chain recombines TRBV6-5 with TRBJ2-3; D perhaps matches TRBD2 (6 bases). CDR1 is MNHEY and CDR2 is SVGAGI in the germline V gene. Between the trimmed V and J ends, which lost 4 bases and 1 base, there was a span of 15 bases. This CDR3 comprises 16 residues. The CDR3 loop reads CASSSRDASGTDTQYF. DNA for the CDR3: TGTGCCAGCAGTTCCCGCGACGCTAGCGGCACAGATACGCAGTATTTT.

The J gene is TRBJ1-2, the V gene TRBV11-2, with a tentative D call TRBD1 (5 bases). CDR3 size: 15 residues. The germline V gene encodes CDR1 SGHAT and CDR2 FQNNGV. V was clipped by 1 base and J by 4 bases, with 13 bases between them. CDR3 coding DNA: TGTGCCAGCAGCTTAGTCGACACGCAGGGCTATGGCTACACCTTC. As protein: CASSLVDTQGYGYTF.

The rearrangement uses TRBV6-5 and TRBJ2-7, with 9 bases lining up with TRBD1. Germline-derived CDR1 and CDR2 are MNHEY and SVGAGI. V gave up 0 bases and J gave up 4 bases; unmatched junction bases: 7. CDR3 length equals 16 residues. CDR3: CASSYSPPGQGYEQYV. In DNA, the CDR3 is TGTGCCAGCAGTTACTCCCCCCCGGGACAGGGATACGAGCAGTACGTC.

The rearrangement joins TRBV19 to TRBJ2-5; D is ambiguous. The germline CDR1 and CDR2 sequences are LNHDA and SQIVND (reference sequence). Deletions cut 4 bases from V and 5 bases from J, with 11 bases between. This CDR3 comprises 13 residues. The CDR3 spells CASSTVSEETQYF. CDR3 DNA sequence: TGTGCCAGTAGTACGGTTTCCGAGGAGACCCAGTACTTC.

This chain uses TRBV6-5 with TRBJ2-3; D is ambiguous. The CDR3 is 15 residues long. V was pared by 0 bases and J by 2 bases, with 9 bases between. Germline values: CDR1 MNHEY, CDR2 SVGAGI. DNA of the CDR3: TGTGCCAGCAGTTACTCGCCTAGGCACACAGATACGCAGTATTTT. It translates to CASSYSPRHTDTQYF.

The gene calls are TRBV30 and TRBJ1-2, with D perhaps TRBD1 (6 bases). CDR3 length: 13 amino acids. Trimming shortened V by 2 bases and J by 3 bases, and 10 bases separated the two germline ends. Germline assignment: CDR1 GTSNPN and CDR2 SVGIG (reference sequence). Here the CDR3 DNA reads TGTGCCTGGAGTCTAGGGGGACACTATGGCTACACCTTC. It specifies CAWSLGGHYGYTF.

The chain combines TRBV2 with TRBJ1-5; D is unresolved. The length of the CDR3 is 12 residues. Per the germline V gene, CDR1 is SNHLY and CDR2 is FYNNEI. V shed 7 bases and J shed 5 bases, with 9 bases lying between them. This CDR3 reads CASKIGYQPQHF. The DNA for the CDR3 is TGTGCCAGCAAGATCGGTTATCAGCCCCAGCATTTT.

CDR3 nucleotide sequence: TGCAGTGCCTACTTGGGGTTCGTTGGCTACACCTTC. Its protein is CSAYLGFVGYTF. The J gene is TRBJ1-2, the V gene TRBV20-1; no clear D gene. V lost 6 bases, J lost 7 bases, and 15 bases lay in between. The CDR3 spans 12 residues. Per the germline V gene, CDR1 is DFQATT and CDR2 is SNEGSKA (reference sequence).

This rearrangement joins TRBV27 to TRBJ1-1, with 7 bases aligning to TRBD1. The V gene's germline CDR1 is MNHEY and CDR2 SMNVEV (reference sequence). V lost 8 bases to trimming and J lost 1 base; unmatched junction nucleotides: 4. The CDR3 runs 13 residues. The CDR3 coding sequence is TGTGCCAGCGCCGGGACAGAGAACACTGAAGCTTTCTTT. It specifies CASAGTENTEAFF.

The V gene is TRBV18, the J gene TRBJ2-1; the match to TRBD1 covers 10 bases. The V gene's germline CDR1 is KGHSH and CDR2 LQKENI. The CDR3 is 15 amino acids. The junction had 7 bases not matched to a gene; V was cut back by 3 bases and J by 8 bases. The DNA for the CDR3 is TGTGCCAGCTCACCCGACAGGGGGCGCTCCCATGAGCAGTTCTTC. It translates to CASSPDRGRSHEQFF.

This chain joins TRBV5-1 and TRBJ2-1; D not resolved. The germline V and J ends were trimmed by 6 bases and 0 bases, with 13 bases remaining between them. Germline V gives CDR1 SGHRS, CDR2 YFSETQ. This CDR3 is 15 amino acids long. The CDR3 nucleotides are TGCGCCAGCAAGCCGGAACAAAGCTCCTACAATGAGCAGTTCTTC. This gives the protein CASKPEQSSYNEQFF.

The chain uses TRBV29-1 and TRBJ2-5; TRBD1 or TRBD2 may be the D gene (6 bases each). Germline-derived CDR1 and CDR2 are SQVTM and ANQGSEA. The CDR3 is 14 residues long. Trimming took off 4 bases at V and 5 bases at J, with 17 bases between the two ends. DNA of the CDR3: TGCAGCGTTGCTGAGGCAGGGGCGGGGGAGACCCAGTACTTC. Residues: CSVAEAGAGETQYF.

Only one count was recorded for this clonotype. This chain links TRBV7-2 with TRBJ2-1; weak D call: TRBD2 (6 bases). Germline loops: CDR1 SGHTA, CDR2 FQGNSA. The germline V and J ends were trimmed by 2 bases and 6 bases, with 11 bases remaining between them. The CDR3 extends over 14 amino acids. The CDR3, as DNA: TGTGCCAGCAGCTTAAGCGGGCCGAGCAATGAGCAGTTCTTC. Residues: CASSLSGPSNEQFF.

This clonotype was counted once. The chain uses TRBV29-1 and TRBJ1-1; no reliable D call. Germline V gene lookup returns CDR1 SQVTM and CDR2 ANQGSEA. The CDR3 is 14 residues long. V gave up 4 bases and J gave up 3 bases, with 15 bases separating them. CDR3 nucleotide sequence: TGCAGCGTTGGCAGGCCGCAGTTATACACTGAAGCTTTCTTT. Amino acids: CSVGRPQLYTEAFF.

The chain combines TRBV20-1 with TRBJ1-2; 7 bases fit TRBD1. Trimming removed 5 bases from V and 5 bases from J; junction bases left unmatched: 8. Germline-derived CDR1 and CDR2 are DFQATT and SNEGSKA (reference sequence). The CDR3 sequence is 13 residues long. The CDR3 sequence is CSALGATGYGYTF. DNA for the CDR3: TGCAGTGCTCTAGGGGCGACAGGGTATGGCTACACCTTC.

The chain links TRBV5-1 to TRBJ2-7, with 8 bases aligning to TRBD2. The CDR3 loop spans 15 amino acids. Germline CDR1 reads SGHRS; CDR2 reads YFSETQ. J gave up 2 bases and V 4 bases, and 8 bases lay outside the gene matches. The CDR3 spells CASSSSSGPAYEQYF. The CDR3, as DNA: TGCGCCAGCAGCAGCTCTAGCGGGCCTGCCTACGAGCAGTACTTC.

The chain employs TRBV5-4 and TRBJ2-2, with 12 positions matching TRBD1. The germline V gene has CDR1 SGHNT and CDR2 YYREEE (reference sequence). J lost 8 bases, V lost 4 bases, and 9 bases had no gene match. The CDR3 totals 16 residues. The CDR3, as DNA: TGTGCCAGCAGCCTACCGGGACAGGGGGCTGTAGGGGAGCTGTTTTTT. It specifies CASSLPGQGAVGELFF.

The chain couples TRBV18 to TRBJ2-1, with a weak D call TRBD2 (6 bases). The germline V gene has CDR1 KGHSH and CDR2 LQKENI. V was shortened by 4 bases and J by 5 bases, with 15 bases between the two germline ends. This CDR3 is built from 15 residues. CDR3 loop: CASSRGTGRNNEQFF. CDR3 sequence (DNA): TGTGCCAGCTCACGGGGGACGGGGAGGAACAATGAGCAGTTCTTC.

This clonotype was counted a single time. The rearrangement links TRBV30 to TRBJ2-7; 8 bases align to TRBD1. Germline lookup yields CDR1 GTSNPN and CDR2 SVGIG (reference sequence). V lost 1 base, J lost 1 base, and 3 bases stayed unmatched. The CDR3 is 14 residues long. CDR3 DNA: TGTGCCTGGAGTGGTAGGACAGGGTCCTACGAGCAGTACTTC. It translates to CAWSGRTGSYEQYF.

The rearrangement links TRBV6-5 to TRBJ2-5; D assignment may be TRBD1 or TRBD2 (5 bases each). The CDR3 is 13 amino acids. Germline lookup yields CDR1 MNHEY and CDR2 SVGAGI. The V end lost 4 bases, the J end lost 7 bases, and 13 bases lay between the germline ends. The CDR3 nucleotides read TGTGCCAGCAGTTCGGGACGCCGGGGGACCCAGTACTTC. Translated, it gives CASSSGRRGTQYF.